The 29 T cell receptor beta chains in this list originate from one sample, sequenced in a study of T-cell memory formation after mild COVID-19 (dated by TCRdb to the early 2020s). Library generation was performed with 5' RACE. Data came from an Illumina NovaSeq 6000. TCRdb reprocessed the public reads (quality trimming at Q25 with fastp, clone calling with MiXCR) and kept in-frame beta chains. CDR3 protein sequences are deduplicated, and each keeps its most common genes and DNA. Counted in this sample were about 290,000 distinct CDR3 sequences; 15% to 20% of them appeared once. About 23% of the sample comes from the top ten. The material sequenced was PBMCs or a T cell subset sorted from them (not recorded which). The source is a young man who had mild COVID-19 (a few samples of this study predate the infection). The sample titles of this study are shuffled in the database, so cell type and time point are left out; the donor was told from shared clones.

This clonotype appeared a few times. The rearrangement joins TRBV2 to TRBJ1-2; D is perhaps TRBD1 (6 bases). V lost 2 bases and J lost 4, with 8 bases in between. CDR3 size: 13 residues. Germline-derived CDR1 and CDR2 are SNHLY and FYNNEI. The CDR3, as DNA: TGTGCCAGCAGTGAAACCAGGGGCTATGGCTACACCTTC. Its translation is CASSETRGYGYTF.

V usage is TRBV2 and J usage is TRBJ2-7, with D possibly being TRBD1 (6 bases). V was cut by 10 bases and J by 3 bases, with 10 bases left in between. This CDR3 is 11 amino acids long. Looked up from germline, CDR1 is SNHLY and CDR2 is FYNNEI. The CDR3: CAIQQGYEQYF. The DNA for the CDR3 is TGTGCCATACAACAGGGCTACGAGCAGTACTTC.

This clonotype has only a few counts. The rearrangement links TRBV28 to TRBJ2-3; D gene uncertain. Germline lookup yields CDR1 MDHEN and CDR2 SYDVKM. Trimming took 6 bases from V and 2 from J, leaving 21 bases between them. The CDR3 length is 17 residues. The CDR3 bases are TGTGCCAGCAGCCCCCATTATGTAGACCTCACCACAGATACGCAGTATTTT. It encodes CASSPHYVDLTTDTQYF.

The V gene is TRBV11-2, the J gene TRBJ1-4, with unresolved D. Germline CDR1 SGHAT, CDR2 FQNNGV. This CDR3 contains 15 residues. Trimming cost V 1 base and J 8 bases, with 14 bases left between them. The CDR3 DNA sequence: TGTGCCAGCAGCTTAGGACCGTTGGCCCAGGAAAAACTGTTTTTT. Translation gives CASSLGPLAQEKLFF.

This clonotype has just a few counts. V and J are TRBV18 and TRBJ2-5, with no clear D. Germline V CDR1 and CDR2: KGHSH, LQKENI. V was cut by 4 bases and J by 0 bases, with 9 bases left in between. The CDR3 covers 14 residues. The CDR3 loop is CASSLGPNQETQYF. Here the CDR3 DNA reads TGTGCCAGCTCACTCGGACCGAACCAAGAGACCCAGTACTTC. The full variable domain, rest sourced from reference TRBV18 and TRBJ2-5, is NAGVMQNPRHLVRRRGQEARLRCSPMKGHSHVYWYRQLPEEGLKFMVYLQKENIIDESGMPKERFSAEFPKEGPSILRIQQVVRGDSAAYFCASSLGPNQETQYFGPGTRLLVL.

This clonotype came up a few times. The V call is TRBV12-3 or TRBV12-4, the J call TRBJ1-2, with no clear D. There are 16 residues in the CDR3. V was cut by 6 bases and J by 1 base, with 18 bases left in between. The CDR3 protein is CASSRNVGTRNYGYTF. CDR3 nucleotides: TGTGCCAGCAGCCGAAACGTCGGCACCCGTAACTATGGCTACACCTTC.

This clonotype showed up just a few times. J is TRBJ1-6 and V is TRBV11-2, with D unresolved. V lost 5 bases to trimming and J lost 2 bases, with 16 bases between them. Per the germline V gene, CDR1 is SGHAT and CDR2 is FQNNGV. This CDR3 has 17 residues. The CDR3 bases are TGTGCCAGCAGCCCCCCGGGCGGCTCTCCCTATAATTCACCCCTCCACTTT. Translated: CASSPPGGSPYNSPLHF.

The V call is TRBV4-2, the J call TRBJ2-5; D is undetermined. Germline V gene lookup returns CDR1 LGHNA and CDR2 YNFKEQ. The V end lost 0 bases, the J end lost 1 base, and 6 bases lay between the germline ends. There are 14 residues in the CDR3. The CDR3 sequence: CASSQDDFQETQYF. CDR3 DNA: TGTGCCAGCAGCCAAGACGACTTCCAAGAGACCCAGTACTTC.

The table lists this clonotype with a few counts. The V gene is TRBV4-3, the J gene TRBJ1-6, with 8 bases aligning to TRBD1. Germline V gene lookup returns CDR1 LGHNA and CDR2 YSLEER. The V gene end was trimmed by 3 bases and the J gene end by 13 bases; junction bases not matched to a gene: 14. This CDR3 comprises 16 residues. The DNA for the CDR3 is TGCGCCAGCAGCCATGGGACCGGACAGGGAACGCGGCCCCTCCACTTT. Residues: CASSHGTGQGTRPLHF.

There are many counts of this clonotype. CDR3 amino acids: CASGSSGNTIYF. CDR3 DNA: TGTGCCAGCGGCAGCTCTGGAAACACCATATATTTT. The genes are TRBV12-3 or TRBV12-4 and TRBJ1-3; the D is unclear. Trimming cost V 8 bases and J 0 bases, with 5 bases left between them. The CDR3 length is 12 residues.

J is TRBJ1-1 and V is TRBV20-1, with unresolved D. Trimming left V 2 bases short and J 4 bases short, with 11 bases between. CDR3 length equals 13 residues. Germline V gene data show CDR1 as DFQATT and CDR2 as SNEGSKA (reference sequence). The CDR3 DNA is TGCAGTGCTAGATTCGCAGGAACCACTGAAGCTTTCTTT. It encodes CSARFAGTTEAFF.

The rearrangement links TRBV7-2 to TRBJ1-3; D possibly corresponds to TRBD1 (6 bases). This CDR3 spans 15 amino acids. V gave up 5 bases and J gave up 2 bases, with 13 bases separating them. The V gene's germline CDR1 is SGHTA and CDR2 FQGNSA. CDR3 DNA sequence: TGTGCCAGCAGCCCATCTTGGACAGCTGGAAACACCATATATTTT. Its translation is CASSPSWTAGNTIYF.

This clonotype was seen repeatedly, ten times or more. V gene TRBV4-1 combines with J gene TRBJ1-4; D is unclear. Germline V gene data show CDR1 as MGHRA and CDR2 as YSYEKL. This CDR3 is 14 amino acids long. The V end was cut by 4 bases, the J end by 7 bases, with 13 bases between. The CDR3 loop reads CASSPWERGEKLFF. The CDR3 coding sequence is TGCGCCAGCAGCCCTTGGGAGCGGGGTGAAAAACTGTTTTTT.

This clonotype was seen repeatedly, ten times or more. The CDR3 here is CASSFSGPRDEQFF. The DNA for the CDR3 is TGTGCCAGCAGTTTCTCGGGCCCTAGAGATGAGCAGTTCTTC. The chain is built from TRBV12-3 or TRBV12-4 and TRBJ2-1; D ambiguous. Trimming removed 3 bases from V and 8 bases from J, with 14 bases in between. This CDR3 is 14 amino acids long.

This chain connects TRBV12-3 or TRBV12-4 to TRBJ1-1; a possible D gene is TRBD1 (5 bases). V was clipped by 6 bases and J by 1 base, with 9 bases between them. This CDR3 has 13 amino acids. CDR3 sequence (DNA): TGTGCCAGCAGCCGAGGGGCGAACACTGAAGCTTTCTTT. Translated: CASSRGANTEAFF.

This clonotype was observed a handful of times. The chain links TRBV5-1 to TRBJ2-5; D ambiguous. Germline CDR1 SGHRS, CDR2 YFSETQ. CDR3 length: 13 amino acids. Trimming shortened V by 0 bases and J by 5 bases, and 8 bases separated the two germline ends. The CDR3, as DNA: TGCGCCAGCAGCTTGGGACCAGCGGAGACCCAGTACTTC. This codes for CASSLGPAETQYF.

This clonotype was seen a few times. CDR3 residues: CASSSRTRTDTQYF. As DNA, the CDR3 is TGTGCCAGCAGCTCGAGGACCCGCACAGATACGCAGTATTTT. This chain links TRBV7-2 with TRBJ2-3; no clear D. Germline V gives CDR1 SGHTA, CDR2 FQGNSA. Trimming shortened V by 4 bases and J by 1 base, and 9 bases separated the two germline ends. This CDR3 is 14 amino acids long.

This rearrangement joins TRBV29-1 to TRBJ1-4; 7 nucleotides align to TRBD1. This CDR3 contains 17 residues. V shed 4 bases and J 5 bases; nucleotides not matched to a gene: 16. The V gene's germline CDR1 is SQVTM and CDR2 ANQGSEA. The CDR3 region has the DNA TGCAGCGTTGGATCTGGGTCAGGGGGAAGAGGAAATGAAAAACTGTTTTTT. Translating it yields CSVGSGSGGRGNEKLFF.

The rearrangement uses TRBV15 and TRBJ1-2, with D tentatively TRBD1 (5 bases). V was pared by 5 bases and J by 6 bases, with 16 bases between. From germline, CDR1 is LNHNV and CDR2 YYDKDF (reference sequence). The CDR3 totals 14 residues. CDR3 in DNA: TGTGCCACCAGCGTGGGGGAGGCGGGGCATGGCTACACCTTC. Residues: CATSVGEAGHGYTF.

This clonotype occurred a few times. V and J are TRBV3-1 and TRBJ2-1, with TRBD2 matching 9 bases. CDR3 length: 14 amino acids. Germline V gene lookup returns CDR1 LGHDT and CDR2 YNNKEL (reference sequence). V was clipped by 6 bases and J by 8 bases; unmatched bases: 8. CDR3 sequence (DNA): TGTGCCAGCAGGCGGACTAGCGAGAGGGATGAGCAGTTCTTC. This sequence encodes CASRRTSERDEQFF.

CDR3 amino acids: CASSPGTGTGEIDTQYF. The CDR3 region has the DNA TGTGCCAGCAGCCCGGGGACCGGGACAGGCGAAATAGATACGCAGTATTTT. The chain joins TRBV7-2 to TRBJ2-3; TRBD1 agrees at 8 bases. In germline, CDR1 is SGHTA, CDR2 FQGNSA. The ends lost 5 bases at V and 5 bases at J; junction bases unmatched: 15. The CDR3 is 17 residues long.

This rearrangement joins TRBV12-3 or TRBV12-4 to TRBJ2-3; TRBD2 agrees at 8 bases. This CDR3 contains 16 residues. V shed 6 bases and J 6 bases; nucleotides not matched to a gene: 14. CDR3 in amino acids: CASRPELAGGWDTQYF. The CDR3 DNA reads TGTGCCAGCAGGCCCGAGCTCGCGGGAGGTTGGGATACGCAGTATTTT.

The chain is built from TRBV6-5 and TRBJ1-1, with D possibly TRBD1 on 5 matching bases. Per germline, CDR1 MNHEY and CDR2 SVGAGI. Trimming left V 2 bases short and J 0 bases short, with 10 bases between. The CDR3 sequence is 15 residues long. The DNA of the CDR3 is TGTGCCAGCAGTTACAAGGGACGAATGAACACTGAAGCTTTCTTT. Translating gives CASSYKGRMNTEAFF.

This clonotype has ten or more counts. The chain couples TRBV20-1 to TRBJ2-5; D uncertain. V lost 6 bases and J 4 bases, leaving 9 bases between the germline ends. Looked up from germline, CDR1 is DFQATT and CDR2 is SNEGSKA (reference sequence). CDR3 length equals 11 residues. CDR3 in amino acids: CSAPWGETQYF. Written as DNA, the CDR3 is TGCAGTGCCCCGTGGGGAGAGACCCAGTACTTC.

V gene TRBV20-1 combines with J gene TRBJ2-3; perhaps TRBD2 as D (6 bases). Germline V gene sequence: CDR1 DFQATT, CDR2 SNEGSKA (reference sequence). This CDR3 has 16 amino acids. Trimming shortened V by 2 bases and J by 0 bases, and 15 bases separated the two germline ends. This CDR3 reads CSARKGLPSSTDTQYF. CDR3 DNA: TGCAGTGCTAGAAAGGGACTTCCTTCGAGCACAGATACGCAGTATTTT.

This clonotype was counted between two and nine times. The gene calls are TRBV20-1 and TRBJ1-6, with D unclear. Germline V gives CDR1 DFQATT, CDR2 SNEGSKA (reference sequence). This CDR3 is 15 amino acids long. The V end lost 6 bases, the J end lost 7 bases, and 19 bases lay between the germline ends. The CDR3 region is CSASSSGVGNSPLHF. Here the CDR3 DNA reads TGCAGTGCCTCCTCCTCCGGGGTAGGAAATTCACCCCTCCACTTT.

The chain links TRBV19 to TRBJ2-1, with a tentative D call TRBD1 (5 bases). CDR1 is LNHDA and CDR2 is SQIVND in the germline V gene (reference sequence). The V end was cut by 0 bases, the J end by 2 bases, with 11 bases between. The CDR3 is 16 residues long. This CDR3 reads CASSIDRAGTYNEQFF. The CDR3 DNA sequence: TGTGCCAGTAGTATAGATCGGGCAGGGACCTACAATGAGCAGTTCTTC.

This clonotype appeared a few times. The chain couples TRBV6-5 to TRBJ1-1; possibly TRBD1 for D (5 bases). V shed 0 bases and J shed 8 bases, with 10 bases lying between them. This CDR3 comprises 13 residues. The V gene's germline CDR1 is MNHEY and CDR2 SVGAGI. The CDR3 DNA sequence: TGTGCCAGCAGTTACTCGGCCGGGGGAGAAGCTTTCTTT. Amino acid sequence: CASSYSAGGEAFF.

J is TRBJ1-1 and V is TRBV7-9, with a possible D match to TRBD1 (5 bases). The V and J ends lost 3 bases and 7 bases respectively, with 18 bases between them. Germline CDR1 SEHNR, CDR2 FQNEAQ (reference sequence). The CDR3 runs to 15 residues. The DNA for the CDR3 is TGTGCCAGCAGCTTCGTGGAGGGGCCCAGGGATGAAGCTTTCTTT. Protein sequence: CASSFVEGPRDEAFF.